This is a list of T cell receptor beta chains from one sample in a study of T cells in Graves' hyperthyroidism and ophthalmopathy. TCRdb fed the multiplex PCR reads into MiXCR, producing one record per CDR3 protein. This sample has some 550,000 distinct CDR3 sequences, with approximately 15% found just once. The sequencing input was blood. The receptors were sampled from a woman in her forties with Graves' ophthalmopathy. The CDR3 runs from the conserved cysteine through the conserved F or W. The order of the fields is clone size, V gene, D gene, J gene, CDR3 DNA, CDR3 protein. D genes are given only for firm matches. Size is stated for part of the rows, as once, few or many counts, or as a class when the clone is expanded.

many	TRBV28	-	TRBJ1-1	TGTGCCAGCAGTTTTCAGAGCACTGAAGCTTTCTTT	CASSFQSTEAFF
-	TRBV28	-	TRBJ1-4	TGTGCCAGCAAGAGACTATCTGAAAAACTGTTTTTT	CASKRLSEKLFF
-	TRBV6-1	-	TRBJ2-4	TGTGCCAGCAGTGAAGGACAGCATTTAGCCAAAAACATTCAGTACTTC	CASSEGQHLAKNIQYF
few	TRBV5-1	TRBD1	TRBJ2-7	TGCGCCAGCAGCTTGTCGGGTCAGGGGGCATCCTACGAGCAGTACTTC	CASSLSGQGASYEQYF
many	TRBV18	-	TRBJ1-6	TGTGCCAGCTCACCACCGCGCGGTGGGTCACCCCTCCACTTT	CASSPPRGGSPLHF
few	TRBV27	-	TRBJ2-6	TGTGCCAGCCACCCCGGTACTTGGAGAGGGGCCAACGTCCTGACTTTC	CASHPGTWRGANVLTF
many	TRBV5-1	-	TRBJ2-3	TGCGCCAGCAGCTTGCCCTCCGGACAGCTCACAGATACGCAGTATTTT	CASSLPSGQLTDTQYF
many	TRBV20-1	-	TRBJ2-7	TGCAGTGCTAGAGCGGGACGGAGCTCCTACGAGCAGTACTTC	CSARAGRSSYEQYF
many	TRBV7-9	-	TRBJ2-5	TGTGCCAGCAGCTTAGACAGGGTGGAGACCCAGTACTTC	CASSLDRVETQYF
few	TRBV28	TRBD1	TRBJ2-2	TGTGCCAGCAGTCGACAGGGGCCGAACACCGGGGAGCTGTTTTTT	CASSRQGPNTGELFF
few	TRBV5-1	TRBD2	TRBJ2-1	TGCGCCAGCAGCCTGGGACTAGCGGGAATTGATGAGCAGTTCTTC	CASSLGLAGIDEQFF
many	TRBV11-3	-	TRBJ2-1	TGTGCCAGCAGCTTAGATAACCTAGCCCGCAATGAGCAGTTCTTC	CASSLDNLARNEQFF
few	TRBV19	-	TRBJ2-1	TGTGCCAGTAGTATTGCCTCCTACAATGAGCAGTTCTTC	CASSIASYNEQFF
-	TRBV7-8	-	TRBJ2-1	TGTGCCAGCAGCTTCAGACATTCATCCTACAATGAGCAGTTCTTC	CASSFRHSSYNEQFF
many	TRBV2	TRBD1	TRBJ2-7	TGTGCCACCGGGACAGGGGGTTCCTACGAGCAGTACTTC	CATGTGGSYEQYF
-	TRBV13	-	TRBJ2-2	TGTGCCACCGAGCTCCGGGGGACCGGGGAGCTGTTTTTT	CATELRGTGELFF
few	TRBV6-1	TRBD2	TRBJ2-5	TGTGCCAGCAATGATTTGGGACTAGCGGGCCAAGAGACCCAGTACTTC	CASNDLGLAGQETQYF
-	TRBV18	-	TRBJ2-5	TGTGCCAGCTCACCTCCGGTGGGAGCACGCGAGACCCAGTACTTC	CASSPPVGARETQYF
many	TRBV2	-	TRBJ2-7	TGTGCCAGCAGTTCGGACGGAGGGGAGCAGTACTTC	CASSSDGGEQYF